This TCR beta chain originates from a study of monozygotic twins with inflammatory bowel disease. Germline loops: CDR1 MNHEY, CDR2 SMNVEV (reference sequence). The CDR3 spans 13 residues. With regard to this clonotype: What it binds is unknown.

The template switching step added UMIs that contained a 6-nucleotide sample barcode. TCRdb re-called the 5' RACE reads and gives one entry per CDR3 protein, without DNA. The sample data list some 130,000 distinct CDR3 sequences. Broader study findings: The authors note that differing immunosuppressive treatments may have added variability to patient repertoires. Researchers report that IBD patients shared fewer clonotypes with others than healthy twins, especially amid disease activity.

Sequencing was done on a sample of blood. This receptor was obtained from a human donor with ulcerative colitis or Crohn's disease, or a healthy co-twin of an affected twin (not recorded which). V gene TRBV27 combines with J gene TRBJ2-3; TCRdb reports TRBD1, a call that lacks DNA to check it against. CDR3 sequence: CASGLGGQFTQYF.